This T cell receptor (beta chain) was obtained from a study of T cell responses to AZD1222 COVID-19 vaccine. V gave up 4 bases and J gave up 6 bases, with 24 bases separating them. The CDR3 spans 17 residues. CDR1 SGHRS and CDR2 YFSETQ come from the germline V gene. About this clone itself: Its antigen is not known.

Method: immunoSEQ multiplex PCR; TCRdb's copy keeps in-frame clones and lacks some. The sample consists of about 69,000 clones, around four fifths of them appearing once. Study-wide findings and caveats: Increases in Spike-specific TCR breadth and depth were seen after two AZD1222 doses. Donor demographics were predominantly white British with a female majority; clonal diversity may be underestimated. Targeting of unmutated variant regions was reportedly seen in nearly half of spike-specific TCRs. Every sample of the repertoires postdated the peak T cell response.

The sample was peripheral blood, taken 28 days after the second AZD1222 dose. J is TRBJ2-3 and V is TRBV5-1, with no clear D. The TCR was taken from an adult who received the AZD1222 COVID-19 vaccine. The CDR3 DNA reads as TGCGCCAGCAGCGAACGACCGACGGGTCATGGGCAGGATACGCAGTATTTT. This gives the protein CASSERPTGHGQDTQYF.